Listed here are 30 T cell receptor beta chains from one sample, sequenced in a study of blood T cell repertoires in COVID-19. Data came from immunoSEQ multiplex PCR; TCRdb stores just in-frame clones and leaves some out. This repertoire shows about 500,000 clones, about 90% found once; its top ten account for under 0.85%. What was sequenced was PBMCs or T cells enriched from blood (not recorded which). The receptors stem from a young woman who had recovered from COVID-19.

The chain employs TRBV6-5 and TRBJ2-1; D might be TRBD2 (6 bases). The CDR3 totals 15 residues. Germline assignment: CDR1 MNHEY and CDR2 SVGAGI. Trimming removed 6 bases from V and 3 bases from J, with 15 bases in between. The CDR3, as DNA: TGTGCCAGCAGCCACCGGGACTCGAACTACAATGAGCAGTTCTTC. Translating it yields CASSHRDSNYNEQFF.

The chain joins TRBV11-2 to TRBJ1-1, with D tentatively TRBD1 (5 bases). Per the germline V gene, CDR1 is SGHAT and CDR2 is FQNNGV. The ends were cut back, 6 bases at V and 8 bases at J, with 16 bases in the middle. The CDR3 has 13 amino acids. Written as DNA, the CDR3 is TGTGCCAGCAGAAAAACCGCGGGGCAGGAAGCTTTCTTT. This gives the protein CASRKTAGQEAFF.

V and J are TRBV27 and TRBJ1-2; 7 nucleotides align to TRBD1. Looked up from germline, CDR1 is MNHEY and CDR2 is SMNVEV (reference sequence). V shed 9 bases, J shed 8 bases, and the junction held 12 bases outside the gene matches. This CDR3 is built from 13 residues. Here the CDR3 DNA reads TGTGCCAGTCGACAGGGCTTTGTGGGCGGCTACACCTTC. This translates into CASRQGFVGGYTF.

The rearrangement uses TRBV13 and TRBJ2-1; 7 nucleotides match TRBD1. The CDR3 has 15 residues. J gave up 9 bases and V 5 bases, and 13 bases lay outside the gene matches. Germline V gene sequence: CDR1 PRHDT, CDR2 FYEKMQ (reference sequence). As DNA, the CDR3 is TGTGCCAGCAGCGAAGAGGGGGCCGTTCGTGGTGAGCAGTTCTTC. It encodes CASSEEGAVRGEQFF. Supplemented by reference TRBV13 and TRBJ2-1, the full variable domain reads AAGVIQSPRHLIKEKRETATLKCYPIPRHDTVYWYQQGPGQDPQFLISFYEKMQSDKGSIPDRFSAQQFSDYHSELNMSSLELGDSALYFCASSEEGAVRGEQFFGPGTRLTVL.

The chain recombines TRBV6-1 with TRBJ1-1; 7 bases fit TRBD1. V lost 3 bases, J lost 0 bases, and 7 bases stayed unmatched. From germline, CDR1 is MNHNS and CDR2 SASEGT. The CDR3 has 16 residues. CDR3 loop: CASSDPQTGLNTEAFF. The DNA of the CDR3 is TGTGCCAGCAGTGATCCTCAGACAGGGTTGAACACTGAAGCTTTCTTT.

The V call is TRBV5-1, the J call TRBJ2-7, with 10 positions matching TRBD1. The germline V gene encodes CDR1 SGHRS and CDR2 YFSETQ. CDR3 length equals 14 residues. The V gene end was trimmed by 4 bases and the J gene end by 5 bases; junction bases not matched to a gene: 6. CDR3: CASSEGTGANEQYF. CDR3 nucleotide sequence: TGCGCCAGCAGCGAAGGGACAGGGGCCAACGAGCAGTACTTC.

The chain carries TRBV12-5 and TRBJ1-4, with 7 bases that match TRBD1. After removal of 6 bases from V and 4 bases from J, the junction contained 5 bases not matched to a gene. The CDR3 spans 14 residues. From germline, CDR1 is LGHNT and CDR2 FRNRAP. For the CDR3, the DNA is TGTGCTAGTGGAGGGACAGTTTATAATGAAAAACTGTTTTTT. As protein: CASGGTVYNEKLFF.

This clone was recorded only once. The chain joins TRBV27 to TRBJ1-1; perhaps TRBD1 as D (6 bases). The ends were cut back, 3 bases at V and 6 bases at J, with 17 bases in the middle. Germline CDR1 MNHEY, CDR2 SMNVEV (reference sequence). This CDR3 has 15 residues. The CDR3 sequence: CASSFWAGEGAEAFF. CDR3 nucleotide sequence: TGTGCCAGCAGTTTTTGGGCAGGGGAAGGGGCTGAAGCTTTCTTT.

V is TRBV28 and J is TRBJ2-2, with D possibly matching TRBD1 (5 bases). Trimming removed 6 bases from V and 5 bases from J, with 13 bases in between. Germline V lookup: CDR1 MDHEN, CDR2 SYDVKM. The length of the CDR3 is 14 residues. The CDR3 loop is CASSPQGGTGELFF. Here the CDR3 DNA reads TGTGCCAGCAGCCCGCAGGGTGGGACCGGGGAGCTGTTTTTT.

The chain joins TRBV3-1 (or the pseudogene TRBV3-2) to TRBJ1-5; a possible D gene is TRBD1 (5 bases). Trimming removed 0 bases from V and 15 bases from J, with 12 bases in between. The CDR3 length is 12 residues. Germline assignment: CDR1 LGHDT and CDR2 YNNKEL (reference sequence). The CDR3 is CASSQDTGPSHF. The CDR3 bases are TGTGCCAGCAGCCAAGATACAGGCCCATCGCATTTT.

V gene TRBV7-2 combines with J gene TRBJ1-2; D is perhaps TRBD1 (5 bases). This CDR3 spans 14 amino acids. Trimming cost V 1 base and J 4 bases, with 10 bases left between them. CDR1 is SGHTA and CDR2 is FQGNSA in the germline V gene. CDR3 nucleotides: TGTGCCAGCAGCTTAGGGGGCGGATCCTATGGCTACACCTTC. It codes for CASSLGGGSYGYTF.

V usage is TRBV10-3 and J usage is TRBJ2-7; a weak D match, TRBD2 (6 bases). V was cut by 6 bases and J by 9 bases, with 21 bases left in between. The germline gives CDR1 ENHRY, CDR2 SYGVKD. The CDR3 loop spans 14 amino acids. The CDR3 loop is CAISLGGPERWQYF. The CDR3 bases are TGTGCCATCAGCCTCGGAGGGCCCGAGCGATGGCAGTACTTC.

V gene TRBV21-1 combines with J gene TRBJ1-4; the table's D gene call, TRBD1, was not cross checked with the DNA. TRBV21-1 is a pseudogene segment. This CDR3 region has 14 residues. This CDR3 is CASRATGYSEKLFF. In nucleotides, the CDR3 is TGTGCCAGCAGAGCGACAGGGTATTCTGAAAAACTGTTTTTT.

This CDR3 is CASSNSGIRGRASYEQYF. As DNA, the CDR3 is TGTGCCAGCAGCAATAGTGGTATCAGGGGGCGAGCCTCCTACGAGCAGTACTTC. The chain joins TRBV21-1 to TRBJ2-7; the DNA was not used to check the table's D call, TRBD1. TRBV21-1 is classified as a pseudogene. The length of the CDR3 is 18 residues.

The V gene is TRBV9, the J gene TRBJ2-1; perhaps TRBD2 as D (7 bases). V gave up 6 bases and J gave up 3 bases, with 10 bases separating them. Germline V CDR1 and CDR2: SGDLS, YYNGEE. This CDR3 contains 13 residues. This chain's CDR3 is CASMGGHYNEQFF. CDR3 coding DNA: TGTGCCAGCATGGGGGGGCACTACAATGAGCAGTTCTTC.

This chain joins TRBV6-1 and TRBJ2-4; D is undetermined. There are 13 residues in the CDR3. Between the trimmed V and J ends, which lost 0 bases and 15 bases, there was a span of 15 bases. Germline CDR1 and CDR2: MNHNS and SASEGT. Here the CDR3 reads CASSEARKYMSYF. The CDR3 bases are TGTGCCAGCAGTGAAGCTCGAAAGTACATGTCGTACTTC.

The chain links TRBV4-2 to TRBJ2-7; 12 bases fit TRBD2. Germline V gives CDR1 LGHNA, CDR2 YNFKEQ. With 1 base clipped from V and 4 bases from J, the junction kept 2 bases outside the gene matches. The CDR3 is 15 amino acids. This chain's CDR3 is CASSQGTSGRYEQYF. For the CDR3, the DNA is TGTGCCAGCAGCCAAGGAACTAGCGGGAGGTACGAGCAGTACTTC.

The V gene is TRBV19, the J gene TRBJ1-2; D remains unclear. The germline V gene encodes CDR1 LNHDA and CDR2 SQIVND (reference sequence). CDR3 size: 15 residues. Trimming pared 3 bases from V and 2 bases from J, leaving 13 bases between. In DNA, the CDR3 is TGTGCCAGTAGTATCGGGGAACTCTCGAACTATGGCTACACCTTC. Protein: CASSIGELSNYGYTF.

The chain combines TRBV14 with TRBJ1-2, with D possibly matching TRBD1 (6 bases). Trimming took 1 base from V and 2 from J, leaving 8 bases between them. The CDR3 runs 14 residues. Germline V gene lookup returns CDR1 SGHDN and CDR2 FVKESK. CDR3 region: CASSQGTANYGYTF. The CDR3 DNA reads TGTGCCAGCAGCCAAGGGACAGCCAACTATGGCTACACCTTC.

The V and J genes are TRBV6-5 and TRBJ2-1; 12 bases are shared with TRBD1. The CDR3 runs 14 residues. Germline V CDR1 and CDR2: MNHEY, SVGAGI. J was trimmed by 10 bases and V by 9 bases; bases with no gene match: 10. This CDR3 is CASRAGQGAQEQFF. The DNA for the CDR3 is TGTGCCAGTAGAGCGGGACAGGGGGCTCAGGAGCAGTTCTTC.

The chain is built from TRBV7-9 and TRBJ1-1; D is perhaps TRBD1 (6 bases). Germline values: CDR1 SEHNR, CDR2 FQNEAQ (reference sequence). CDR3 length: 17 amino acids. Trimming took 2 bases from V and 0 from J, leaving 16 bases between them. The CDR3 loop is CASSLWTVGPLNTEAFF. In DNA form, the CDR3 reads TGTGCCAGCAGCTTATGGACAGTGGGGCCGTTGAACACTGAAGCTTTCTTT.

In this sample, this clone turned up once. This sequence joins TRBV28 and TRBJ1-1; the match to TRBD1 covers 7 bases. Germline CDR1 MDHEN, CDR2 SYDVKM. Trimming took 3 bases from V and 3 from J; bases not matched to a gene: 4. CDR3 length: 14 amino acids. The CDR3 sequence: CASSFLTGDTEAFF. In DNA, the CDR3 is TGTGCCAGCAGTTTCCTTACAGGGGACACTGAAGCTTTCTTT.

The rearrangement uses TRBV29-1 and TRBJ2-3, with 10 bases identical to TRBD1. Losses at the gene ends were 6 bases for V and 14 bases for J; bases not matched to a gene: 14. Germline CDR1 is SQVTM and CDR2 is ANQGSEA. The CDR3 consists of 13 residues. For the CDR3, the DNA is TGCAGCGTGTTACCGGGACAGGGGCAGGGAGGGTATTTT. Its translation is CSVLPGQGQGGYF.

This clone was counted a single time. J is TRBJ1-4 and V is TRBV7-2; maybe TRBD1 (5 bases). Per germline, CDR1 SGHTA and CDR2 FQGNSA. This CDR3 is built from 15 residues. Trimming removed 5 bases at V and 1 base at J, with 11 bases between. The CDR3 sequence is CASSPNRLTNEKLFF. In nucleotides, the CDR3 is TGTGCCAGCAGCCCAAACAGGTTAACTAATGAAAAACTGTTTTTT. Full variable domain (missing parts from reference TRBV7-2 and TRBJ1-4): GAGVSQSPSNKVTEKGKDVELRCDPISGHTALYWYRQSLGQGLEFLIYFQGNSAPDKSGLPSDRFSAERTGGSVSTLTIQRTQQEDSAVYLCASSPNRLTNEKLFFGSGTQLSVL.

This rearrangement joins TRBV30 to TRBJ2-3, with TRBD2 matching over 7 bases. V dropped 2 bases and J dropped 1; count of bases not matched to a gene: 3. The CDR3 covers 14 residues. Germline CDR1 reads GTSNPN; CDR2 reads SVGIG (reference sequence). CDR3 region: CAWSLSGGTDTQYF. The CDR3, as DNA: TGTGCCTGGAGTCTCAGCGGGGGCACAGATACGCAGTATTTT.

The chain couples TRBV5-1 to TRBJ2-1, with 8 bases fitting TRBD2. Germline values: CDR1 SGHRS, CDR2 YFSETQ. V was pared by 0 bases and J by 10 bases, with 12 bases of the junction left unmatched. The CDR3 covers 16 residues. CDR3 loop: CASSLDLVAGLGEQFF. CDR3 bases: TGCGCCAGCAGCTTGGACTTAGTAGCGGGGTTAGGGGAGCAGTTCTTC.

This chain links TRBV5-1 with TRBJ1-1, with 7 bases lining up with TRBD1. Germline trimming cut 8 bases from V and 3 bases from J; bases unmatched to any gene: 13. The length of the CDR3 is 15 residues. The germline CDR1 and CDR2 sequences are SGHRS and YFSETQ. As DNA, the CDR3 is TGCGCCAGACGACCACAGGGCCAGGGGGACACTGAAGCTTTCTTT. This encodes CARRPQGQGDTEAFF.

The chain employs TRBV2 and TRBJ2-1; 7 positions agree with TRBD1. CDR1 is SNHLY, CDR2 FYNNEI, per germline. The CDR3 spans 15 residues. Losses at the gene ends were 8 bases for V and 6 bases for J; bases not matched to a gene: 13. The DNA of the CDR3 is TGTGCCAGCGCCCAAGGACAGGTTCGGGGCAATGAGCAGTTCTTC. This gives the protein CASAQGQVRGNEQFF.

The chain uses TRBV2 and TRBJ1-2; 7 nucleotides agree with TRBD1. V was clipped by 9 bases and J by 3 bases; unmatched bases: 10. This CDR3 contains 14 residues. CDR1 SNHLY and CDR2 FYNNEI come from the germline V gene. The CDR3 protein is CASKSQGEDYGYTF. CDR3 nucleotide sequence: TGTGCCAGTAAAAGCCAGGGGGAAGACTATGGCTACACCTTC.

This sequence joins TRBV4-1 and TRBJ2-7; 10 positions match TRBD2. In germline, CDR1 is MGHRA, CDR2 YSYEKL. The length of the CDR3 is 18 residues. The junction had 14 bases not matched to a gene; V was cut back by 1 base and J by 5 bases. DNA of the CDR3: TGCGCCAGCAGCCAAGTCGCGTTCGGACTAGCGGCGAAGGACGAGCAGTACTTC. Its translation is CASSQVAFGLAAKDEQYF.